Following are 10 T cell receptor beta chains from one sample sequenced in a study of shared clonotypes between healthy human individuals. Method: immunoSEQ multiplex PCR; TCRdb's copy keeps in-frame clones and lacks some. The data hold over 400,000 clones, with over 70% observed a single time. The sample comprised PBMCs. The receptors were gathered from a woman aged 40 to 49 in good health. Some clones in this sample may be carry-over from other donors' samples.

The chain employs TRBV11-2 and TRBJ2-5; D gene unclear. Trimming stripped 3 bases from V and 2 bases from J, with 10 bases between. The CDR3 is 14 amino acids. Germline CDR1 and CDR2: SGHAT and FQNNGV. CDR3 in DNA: TGTGCCAGCAGCTTCTATCTGGGACAAGAGACCCAGTACTTC. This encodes CASSFYLGQETQYF.

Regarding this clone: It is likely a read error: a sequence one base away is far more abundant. The CDR3 nucleotides are TGTGCCAGCAGCTTAGGCGTGGGATCGTTCGGCGAGCAGTACTTC. Translation: CASSLGVGSFGEQYF. The rearrangement joins TRBV7-9 to TRBJ2-7; unclear D gene. Germline values: CDR1 SEHNR, CDR2 FQNEAQ (reference sequence). Trimming left V 1 base short and J 6 bases short, with 16 bases between. The CDR3 length is 15 residues.

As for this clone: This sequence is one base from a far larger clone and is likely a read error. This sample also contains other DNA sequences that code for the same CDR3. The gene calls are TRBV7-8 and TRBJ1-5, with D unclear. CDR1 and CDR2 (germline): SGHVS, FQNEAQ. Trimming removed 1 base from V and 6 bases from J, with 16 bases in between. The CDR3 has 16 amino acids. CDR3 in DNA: TGTGCCAGCAGCTTAGTAGGTCAGACTGGAGGTCAGCCCCAGCATTTT. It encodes CASSLVGQTGGQPQHF. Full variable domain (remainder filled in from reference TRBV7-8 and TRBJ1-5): GAGVSQSPRYKVAKRGQDVALRCDPISGHVSLFWYQQALGQGPEFLTYFQNEAQLDKSGLPSDRFFAERPEGSVSTLKIQRTQQEDSAVYLCASSLVGQTGGQPQHFGDGTRLSIL.

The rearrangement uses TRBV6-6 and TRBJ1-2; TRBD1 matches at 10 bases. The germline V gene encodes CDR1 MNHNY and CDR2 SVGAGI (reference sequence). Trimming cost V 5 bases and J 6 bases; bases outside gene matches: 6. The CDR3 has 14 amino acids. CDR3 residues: CASSPSDRGHGYTF. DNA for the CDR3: TGTGCCAGCAGTCCATCCGACAGGGGGCATGGCTACACCTTC.

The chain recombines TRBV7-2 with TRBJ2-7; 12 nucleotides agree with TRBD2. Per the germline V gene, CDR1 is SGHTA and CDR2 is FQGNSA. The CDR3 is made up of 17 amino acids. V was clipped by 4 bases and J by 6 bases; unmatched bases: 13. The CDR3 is CASSSPRGLAGTGEQYF. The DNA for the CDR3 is TGTGCCAGCAGCTCACCTCGCGGACTAGCGGGAACCGGCGAGCAGTACTTC.

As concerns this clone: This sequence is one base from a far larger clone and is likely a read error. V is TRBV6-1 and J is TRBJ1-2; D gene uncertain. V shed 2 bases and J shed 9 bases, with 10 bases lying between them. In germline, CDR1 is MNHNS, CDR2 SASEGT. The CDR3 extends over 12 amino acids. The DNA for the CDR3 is TGTGCCAGCAGTGAACGAACGGGTTGCTACACCTTC. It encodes CASSERTGCYTF.

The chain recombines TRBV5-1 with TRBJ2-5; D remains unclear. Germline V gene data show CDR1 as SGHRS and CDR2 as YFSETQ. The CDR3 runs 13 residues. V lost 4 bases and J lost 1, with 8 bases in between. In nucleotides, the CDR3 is TGCGCCAGCAGCACCCGTCCCCAAGAGACCCAGTACTTC. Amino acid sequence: CASSTRPQETQYF.

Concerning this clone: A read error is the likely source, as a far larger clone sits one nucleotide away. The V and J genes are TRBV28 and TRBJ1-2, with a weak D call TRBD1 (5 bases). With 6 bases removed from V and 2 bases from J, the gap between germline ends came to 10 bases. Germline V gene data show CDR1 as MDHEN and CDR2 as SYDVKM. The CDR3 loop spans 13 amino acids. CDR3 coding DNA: TGTGCCAGCAGCAGGGACGGAAACTATGGCTACACCTTC. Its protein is CASSRDGNYGYTF.

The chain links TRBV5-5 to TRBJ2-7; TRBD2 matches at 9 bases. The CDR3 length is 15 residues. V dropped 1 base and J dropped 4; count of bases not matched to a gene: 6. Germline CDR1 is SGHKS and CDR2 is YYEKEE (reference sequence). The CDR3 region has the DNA TGTGCCAGCAGCTTGCTAGCGGGGACTACATACGAGCAGTACTTC. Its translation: CASSLLAGTTYEQYF.

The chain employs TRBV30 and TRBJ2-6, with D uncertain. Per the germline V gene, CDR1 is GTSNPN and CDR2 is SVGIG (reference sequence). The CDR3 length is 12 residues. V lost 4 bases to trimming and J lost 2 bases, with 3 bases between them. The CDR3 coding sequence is TGTGCCTGGAATGCTGGGGCCAACGTCCTGACTTTC. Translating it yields CAWNAGANVLTF. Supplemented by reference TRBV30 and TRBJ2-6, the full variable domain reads SQTIHQWPATLVQPVGSPLSLECTVEGTSNPNLYWYRQAAGRGLQLLFYSVGIGQISSEVPQNLSASRPQDRQFILSSKKLLLSDSGFYLCAWNAGANVLTFGAGSRLTVL.